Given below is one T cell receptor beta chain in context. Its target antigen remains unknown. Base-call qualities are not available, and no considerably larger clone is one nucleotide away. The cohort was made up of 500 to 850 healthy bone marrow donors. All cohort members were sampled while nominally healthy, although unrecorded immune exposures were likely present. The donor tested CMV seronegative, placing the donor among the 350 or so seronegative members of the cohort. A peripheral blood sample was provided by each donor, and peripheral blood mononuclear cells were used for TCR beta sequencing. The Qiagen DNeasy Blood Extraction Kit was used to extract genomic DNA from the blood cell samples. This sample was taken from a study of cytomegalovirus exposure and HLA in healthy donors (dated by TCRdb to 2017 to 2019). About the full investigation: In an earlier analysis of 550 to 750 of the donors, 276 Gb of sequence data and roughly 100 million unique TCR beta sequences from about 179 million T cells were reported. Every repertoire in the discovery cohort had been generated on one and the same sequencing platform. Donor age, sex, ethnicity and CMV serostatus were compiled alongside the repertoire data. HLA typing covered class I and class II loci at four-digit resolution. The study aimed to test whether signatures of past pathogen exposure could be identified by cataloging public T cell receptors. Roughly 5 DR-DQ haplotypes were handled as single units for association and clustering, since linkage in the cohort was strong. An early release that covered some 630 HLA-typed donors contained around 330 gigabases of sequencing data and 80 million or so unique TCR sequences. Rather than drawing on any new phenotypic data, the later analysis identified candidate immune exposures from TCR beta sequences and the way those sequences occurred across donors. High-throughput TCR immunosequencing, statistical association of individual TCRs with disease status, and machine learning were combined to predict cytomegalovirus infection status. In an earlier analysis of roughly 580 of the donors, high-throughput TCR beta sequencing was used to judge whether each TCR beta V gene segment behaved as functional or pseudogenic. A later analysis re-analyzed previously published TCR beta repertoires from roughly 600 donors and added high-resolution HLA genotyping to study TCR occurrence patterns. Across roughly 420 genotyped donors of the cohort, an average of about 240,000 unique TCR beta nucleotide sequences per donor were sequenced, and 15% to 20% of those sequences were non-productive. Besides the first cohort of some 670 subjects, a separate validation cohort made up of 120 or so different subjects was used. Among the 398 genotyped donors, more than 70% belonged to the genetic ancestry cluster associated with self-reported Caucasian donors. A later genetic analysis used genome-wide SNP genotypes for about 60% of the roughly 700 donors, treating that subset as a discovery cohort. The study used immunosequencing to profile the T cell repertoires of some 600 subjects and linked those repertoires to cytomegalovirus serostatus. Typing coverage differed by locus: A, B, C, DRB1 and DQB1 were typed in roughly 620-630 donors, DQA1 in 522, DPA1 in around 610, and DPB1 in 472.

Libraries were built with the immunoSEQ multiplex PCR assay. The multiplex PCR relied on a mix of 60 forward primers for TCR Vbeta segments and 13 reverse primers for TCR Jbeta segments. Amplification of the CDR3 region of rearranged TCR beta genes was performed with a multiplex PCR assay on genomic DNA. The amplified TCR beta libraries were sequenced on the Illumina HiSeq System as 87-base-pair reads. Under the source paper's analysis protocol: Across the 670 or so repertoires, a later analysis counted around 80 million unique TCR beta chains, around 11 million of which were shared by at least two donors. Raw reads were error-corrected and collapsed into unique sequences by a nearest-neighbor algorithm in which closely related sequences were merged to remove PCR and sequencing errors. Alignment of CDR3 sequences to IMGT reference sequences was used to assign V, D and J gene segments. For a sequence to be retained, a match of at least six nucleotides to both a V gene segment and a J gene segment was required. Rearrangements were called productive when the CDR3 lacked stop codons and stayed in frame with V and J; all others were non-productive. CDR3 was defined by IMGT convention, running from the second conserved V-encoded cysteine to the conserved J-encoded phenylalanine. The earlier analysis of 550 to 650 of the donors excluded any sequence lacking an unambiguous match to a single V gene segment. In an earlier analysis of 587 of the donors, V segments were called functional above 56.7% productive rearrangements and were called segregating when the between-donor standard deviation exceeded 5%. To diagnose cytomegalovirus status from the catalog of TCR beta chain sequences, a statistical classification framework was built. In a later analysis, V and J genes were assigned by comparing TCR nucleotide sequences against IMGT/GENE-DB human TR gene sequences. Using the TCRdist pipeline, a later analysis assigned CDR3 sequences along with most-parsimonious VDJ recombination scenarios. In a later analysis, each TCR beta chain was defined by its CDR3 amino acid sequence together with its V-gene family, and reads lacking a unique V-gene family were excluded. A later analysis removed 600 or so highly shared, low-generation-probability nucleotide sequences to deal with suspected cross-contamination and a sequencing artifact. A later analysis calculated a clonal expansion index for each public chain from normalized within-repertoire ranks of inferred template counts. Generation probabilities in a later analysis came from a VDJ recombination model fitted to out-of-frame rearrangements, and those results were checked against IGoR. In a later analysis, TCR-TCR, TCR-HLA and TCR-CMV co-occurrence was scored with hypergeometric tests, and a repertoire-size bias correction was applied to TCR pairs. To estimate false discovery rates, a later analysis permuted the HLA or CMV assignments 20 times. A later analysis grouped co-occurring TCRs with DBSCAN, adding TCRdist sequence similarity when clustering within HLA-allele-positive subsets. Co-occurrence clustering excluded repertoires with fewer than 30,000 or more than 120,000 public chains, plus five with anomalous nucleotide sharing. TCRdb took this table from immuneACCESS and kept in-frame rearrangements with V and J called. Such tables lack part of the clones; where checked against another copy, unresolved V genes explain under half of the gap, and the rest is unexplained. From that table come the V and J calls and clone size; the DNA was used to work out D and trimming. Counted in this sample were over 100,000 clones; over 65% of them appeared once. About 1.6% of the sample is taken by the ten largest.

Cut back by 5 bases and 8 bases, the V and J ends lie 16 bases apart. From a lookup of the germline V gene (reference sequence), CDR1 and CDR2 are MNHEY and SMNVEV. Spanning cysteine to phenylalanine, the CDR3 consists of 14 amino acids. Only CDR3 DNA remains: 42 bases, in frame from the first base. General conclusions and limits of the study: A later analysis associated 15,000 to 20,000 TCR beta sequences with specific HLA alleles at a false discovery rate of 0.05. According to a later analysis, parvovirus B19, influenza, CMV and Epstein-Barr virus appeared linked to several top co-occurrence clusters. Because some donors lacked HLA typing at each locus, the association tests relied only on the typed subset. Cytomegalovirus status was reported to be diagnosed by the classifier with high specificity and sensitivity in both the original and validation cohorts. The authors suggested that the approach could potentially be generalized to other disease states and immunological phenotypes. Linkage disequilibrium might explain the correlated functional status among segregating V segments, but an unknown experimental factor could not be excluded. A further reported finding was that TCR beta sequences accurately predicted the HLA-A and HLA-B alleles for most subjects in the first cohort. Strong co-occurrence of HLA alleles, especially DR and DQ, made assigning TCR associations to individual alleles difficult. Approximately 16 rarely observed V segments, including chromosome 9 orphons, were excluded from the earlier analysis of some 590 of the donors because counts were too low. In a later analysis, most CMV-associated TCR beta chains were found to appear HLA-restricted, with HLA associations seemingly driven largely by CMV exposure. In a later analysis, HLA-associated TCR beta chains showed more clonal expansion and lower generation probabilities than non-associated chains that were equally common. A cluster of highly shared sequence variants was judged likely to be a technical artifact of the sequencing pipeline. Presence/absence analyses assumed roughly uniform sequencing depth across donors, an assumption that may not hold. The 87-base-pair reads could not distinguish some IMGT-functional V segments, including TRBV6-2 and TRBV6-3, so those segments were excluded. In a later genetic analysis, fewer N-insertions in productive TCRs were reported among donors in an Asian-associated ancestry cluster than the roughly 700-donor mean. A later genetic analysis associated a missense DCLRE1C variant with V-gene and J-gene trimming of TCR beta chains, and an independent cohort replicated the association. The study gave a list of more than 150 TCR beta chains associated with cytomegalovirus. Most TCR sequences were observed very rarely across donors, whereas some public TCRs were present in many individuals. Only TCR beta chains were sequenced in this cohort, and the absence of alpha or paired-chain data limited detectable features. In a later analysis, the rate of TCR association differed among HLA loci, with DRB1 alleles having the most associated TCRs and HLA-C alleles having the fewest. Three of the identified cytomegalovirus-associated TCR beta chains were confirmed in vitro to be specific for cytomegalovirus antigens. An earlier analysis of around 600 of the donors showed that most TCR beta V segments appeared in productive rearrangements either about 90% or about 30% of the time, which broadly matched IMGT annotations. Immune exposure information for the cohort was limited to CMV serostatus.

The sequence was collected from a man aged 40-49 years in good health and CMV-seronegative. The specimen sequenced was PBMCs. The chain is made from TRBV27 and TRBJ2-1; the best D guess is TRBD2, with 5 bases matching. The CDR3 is CASSPWESRDEQFF. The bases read TGTGCCAGCAGTCCGTGGGAGTCCCGGGATGAGCAGTTCTTC.